This TCR beta chain was documented in a study of blood T cell repertoires in COVID-19. This CDR3 is built from 13 residues. In germline, CDR1 is LNHDA, CDR2 SQIVND (reference sequence). V shed 10 bases and J 8 bases; nucleotides not matched to a gene: 7. As processed by the authors: Nucleated cell counts were estimated from reference gene primer amplification. TCRdb's table, derived via immunoSEQ multiplex PCR, lists solely in-frame clones and lacks some. The V and J calls and the clone size are those of that table, but D and trimming were determined from the DNA. The table has about 130,000 clones, roughly four fifths seen once.

Sequenced material: peripheral blood. This TCR came from a woman between 50 and 59 years old with acute or convalescent COVID-19. J is TRBJ2-3 and V is TRBV19, with 12 positions matching TRBD2. The CDR3 DNA is TGTGCCATCGGGACTAGCGGGCTCGCTACGCAGTATTTT. Residues: CAIGTSGLATQYF.